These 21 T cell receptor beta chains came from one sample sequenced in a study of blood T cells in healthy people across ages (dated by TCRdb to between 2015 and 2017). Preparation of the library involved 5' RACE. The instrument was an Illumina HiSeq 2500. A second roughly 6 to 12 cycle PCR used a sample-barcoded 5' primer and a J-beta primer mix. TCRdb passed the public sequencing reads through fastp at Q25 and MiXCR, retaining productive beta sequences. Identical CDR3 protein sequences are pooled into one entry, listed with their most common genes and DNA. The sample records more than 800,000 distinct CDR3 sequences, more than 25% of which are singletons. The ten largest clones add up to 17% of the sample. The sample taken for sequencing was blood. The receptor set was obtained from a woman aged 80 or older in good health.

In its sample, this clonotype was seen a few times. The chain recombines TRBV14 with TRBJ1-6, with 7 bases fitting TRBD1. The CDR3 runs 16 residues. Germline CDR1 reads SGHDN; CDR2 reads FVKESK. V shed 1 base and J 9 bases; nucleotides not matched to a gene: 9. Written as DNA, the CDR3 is TGTGCCAGCAGCCAAGCTGTCGGGACAGTGATTTCACCCCTCCACTTT. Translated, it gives CASSQAVGTVISPLHF.

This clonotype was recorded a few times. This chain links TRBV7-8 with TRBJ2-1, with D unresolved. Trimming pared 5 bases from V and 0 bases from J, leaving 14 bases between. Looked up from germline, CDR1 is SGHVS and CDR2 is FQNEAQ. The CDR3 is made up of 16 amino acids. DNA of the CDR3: TGTGCCAGCAGCGCGTCCCTTTCCTCCTCCTACAATGAGCAGTTCTTC. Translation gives CASSASLSSSYNEQFF.

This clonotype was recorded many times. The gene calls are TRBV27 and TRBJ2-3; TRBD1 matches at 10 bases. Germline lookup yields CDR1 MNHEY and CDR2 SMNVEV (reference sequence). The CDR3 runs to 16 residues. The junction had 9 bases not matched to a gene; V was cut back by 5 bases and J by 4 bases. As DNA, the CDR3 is TGTGCCAGCAGTCCCAGGACAGGGGGTAGGGCAGATACGCAGTATTTT. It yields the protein CASSPRTGGRADTQYF.

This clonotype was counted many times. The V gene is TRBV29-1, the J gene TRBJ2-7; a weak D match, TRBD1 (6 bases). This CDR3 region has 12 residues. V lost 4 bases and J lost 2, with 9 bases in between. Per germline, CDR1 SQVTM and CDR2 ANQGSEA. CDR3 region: CSVGRDTYEQYF. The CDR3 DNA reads TGCAGCGTTGGAAGGGACACCTACGAGCAGTACTTC.

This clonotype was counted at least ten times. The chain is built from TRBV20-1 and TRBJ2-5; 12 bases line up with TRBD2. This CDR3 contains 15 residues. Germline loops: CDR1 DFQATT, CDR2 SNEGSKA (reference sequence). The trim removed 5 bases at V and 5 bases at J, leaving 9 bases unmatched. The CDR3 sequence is CSAYLLAGGSETQYF. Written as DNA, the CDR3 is TGCAGTGCTTACTTACTAGCGGGGGGCTCCGAGACCCAGTACTTC.

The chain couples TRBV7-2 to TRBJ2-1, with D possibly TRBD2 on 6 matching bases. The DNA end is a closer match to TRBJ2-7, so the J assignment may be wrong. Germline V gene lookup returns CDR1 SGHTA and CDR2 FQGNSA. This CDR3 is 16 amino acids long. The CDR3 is CASSLAPGASYNEQYF. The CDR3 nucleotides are TGTGCCAGCAGCTTAGCGCCGGGAGCCTCCTACAATGAGCAGTACTTC.

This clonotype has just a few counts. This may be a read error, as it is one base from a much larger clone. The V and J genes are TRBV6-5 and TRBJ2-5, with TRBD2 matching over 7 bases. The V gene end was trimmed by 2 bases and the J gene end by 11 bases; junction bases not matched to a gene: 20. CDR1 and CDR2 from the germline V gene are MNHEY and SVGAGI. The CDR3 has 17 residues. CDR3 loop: CASSYKSLAGGVGEQYF. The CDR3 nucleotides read TGTGCCAGCAGTTACAAGTCCCTAGCTGGGGGGGTGGGAGAGCAGTACTTC.

DNA for the CDR3: TGTGCCAGCAGCTTATCCGGGATGGCAGGGGCCAACGTCCTGACTTTC. This gives the protein CASSLSGMAGANVLTF. This chain connects TRBV7-3 to TRBJ2-6; tentatively, D is TRBD2 (5 bases). V lost 2 bases to trimming and J lost 4 bases, with 12 bases between them. Germline loops: CDR1 SGHTA, CDR2 FQGTGA. This CDR3 spans 16 amino acids.

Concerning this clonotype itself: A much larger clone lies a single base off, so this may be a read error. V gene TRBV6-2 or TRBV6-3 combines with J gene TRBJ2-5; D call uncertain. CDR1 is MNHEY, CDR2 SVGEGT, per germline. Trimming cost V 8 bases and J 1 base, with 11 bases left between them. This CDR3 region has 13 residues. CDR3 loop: CASGGRLQETQYF. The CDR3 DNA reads TGTGCCAGCGGTGGTAGACTCCAAGAGACCCAGTACTTC.

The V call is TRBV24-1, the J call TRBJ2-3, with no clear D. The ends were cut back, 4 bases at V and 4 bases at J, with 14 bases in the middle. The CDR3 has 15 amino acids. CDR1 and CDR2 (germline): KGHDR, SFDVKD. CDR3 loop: CATSESRVVPDTQYF. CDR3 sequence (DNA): TGTGCCACCAGTGAGTCAAGGGTTGTCCCAGATACGCAGTATTTT.

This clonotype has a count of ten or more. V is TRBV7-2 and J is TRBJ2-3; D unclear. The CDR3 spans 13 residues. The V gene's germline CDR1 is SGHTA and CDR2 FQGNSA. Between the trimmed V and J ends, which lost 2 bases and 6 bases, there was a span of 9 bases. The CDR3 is CASSLLVPDTQYF. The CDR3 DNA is TGTGCCAGCAGCTTACTAGTCCCCGATACGCAGTATTTT.

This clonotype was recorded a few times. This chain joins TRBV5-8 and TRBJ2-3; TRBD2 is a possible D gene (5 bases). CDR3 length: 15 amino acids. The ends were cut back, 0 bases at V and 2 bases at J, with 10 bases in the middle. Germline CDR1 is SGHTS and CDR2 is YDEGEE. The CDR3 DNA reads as TGTGCCAGCAGCTTGGAGCTAGCTATCACAGATACGCAGTATTTT. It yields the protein CASSLELAITDTQYF. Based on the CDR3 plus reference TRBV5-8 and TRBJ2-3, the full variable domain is EAGVTQSPTHLIKTRGQQATLRCSPISGHTSVYWYQQALGLGLQFLLWYDEGEERNRGNFPPRFSGRQFPNYSSELNVNALELEDSALYLCASSLELAITDTQYFGPGTRLTVL.

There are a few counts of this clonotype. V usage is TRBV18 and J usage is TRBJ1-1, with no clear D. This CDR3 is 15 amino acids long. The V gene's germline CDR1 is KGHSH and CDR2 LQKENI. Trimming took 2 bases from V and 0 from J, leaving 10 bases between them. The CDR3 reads CASSPGFGMNTEAFF. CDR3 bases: TGTGCCAGCTCACCAGGGTTTGGAATGAACACTGAAGCTTTCTTT.

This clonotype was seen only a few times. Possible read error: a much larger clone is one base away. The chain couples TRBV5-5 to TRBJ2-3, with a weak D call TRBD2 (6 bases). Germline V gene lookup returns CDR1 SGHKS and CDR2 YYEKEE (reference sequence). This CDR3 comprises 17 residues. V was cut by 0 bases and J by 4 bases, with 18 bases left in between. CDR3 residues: CASSLAGHGSSADTQYF. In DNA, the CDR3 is TGTGCCAGCAGCTTGGCTGGACACGGGTCTAGCGCAGATACGCAGTATTTT. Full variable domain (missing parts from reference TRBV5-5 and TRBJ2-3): DAGVTQSPTHLIKTRGQQVTLRCSPISGHKSVSWYQQVLGQGPQFIFQYYEKEERGRGNFPDRFSARQFPNYSSELNVNALLLGDSALYLCASSLAGHGSSADTQYFGPGTRLTVL.

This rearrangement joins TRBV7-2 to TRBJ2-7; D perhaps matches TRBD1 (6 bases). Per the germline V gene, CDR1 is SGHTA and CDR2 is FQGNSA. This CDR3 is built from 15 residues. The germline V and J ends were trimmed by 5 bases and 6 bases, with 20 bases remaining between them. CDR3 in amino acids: CASSLGAGASVEQYF. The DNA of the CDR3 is TGTGCCAGCAGCCTAGGAGCAGGGGCCTCCGTCGAGCAGTACTTC.

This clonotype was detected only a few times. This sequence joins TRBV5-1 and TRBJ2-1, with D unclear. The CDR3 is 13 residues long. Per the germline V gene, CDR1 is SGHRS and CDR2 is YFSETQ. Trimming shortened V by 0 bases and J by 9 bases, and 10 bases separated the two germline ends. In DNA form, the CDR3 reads TGCGCCAGCAGCTTGGATGGGGTCGGTGAGCAGTTCTTC. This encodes CASSLDGVGEQFF. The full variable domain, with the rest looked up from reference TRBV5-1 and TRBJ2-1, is KAGVTQTPRYLIKTRGQQVTLSCSPISGHRSVSWYQQTPGQGLQFLFEYFSETQRNKGNFPGRFSGRQFSNSRSEMNVSTLELGDSALYLCASSLDGVGEQFFGPGTRLTVL.

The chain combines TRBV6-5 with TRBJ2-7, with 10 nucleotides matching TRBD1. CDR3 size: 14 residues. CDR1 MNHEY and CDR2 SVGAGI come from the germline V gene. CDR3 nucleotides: TGTGCTGGCAGTTATCGGGACAGGGGATACGAGCAGTACTTC. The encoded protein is CAGSYRDRGYEQYF.

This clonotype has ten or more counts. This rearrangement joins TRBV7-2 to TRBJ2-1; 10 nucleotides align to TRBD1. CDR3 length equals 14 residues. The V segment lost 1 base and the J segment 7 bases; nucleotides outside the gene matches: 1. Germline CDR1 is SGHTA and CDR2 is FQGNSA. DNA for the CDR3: TGTGCCAGCAGCTTAGGACAGGGGGCGAATGAGCAGTTCTTC. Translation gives CASSLGQGANEQFF.

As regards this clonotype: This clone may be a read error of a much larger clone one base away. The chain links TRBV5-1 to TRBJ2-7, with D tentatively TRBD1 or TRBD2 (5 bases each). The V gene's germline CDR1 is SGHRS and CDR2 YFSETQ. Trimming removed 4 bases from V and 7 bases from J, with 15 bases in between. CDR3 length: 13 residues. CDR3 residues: CASSAGPGGEQYF. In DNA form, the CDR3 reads TGCGCCAGCAGCGCGGGCCCTGGGGGTGAGCAGTACTTC.

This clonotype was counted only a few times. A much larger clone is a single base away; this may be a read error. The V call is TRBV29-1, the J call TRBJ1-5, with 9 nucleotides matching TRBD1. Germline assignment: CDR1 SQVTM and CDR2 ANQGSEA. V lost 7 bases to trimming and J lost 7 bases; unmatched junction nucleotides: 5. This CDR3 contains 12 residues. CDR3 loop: CSGQGDGQPQHF. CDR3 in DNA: TGCAGCGGACAGGGGGACGGGCAGCCCCAGCATTTT.

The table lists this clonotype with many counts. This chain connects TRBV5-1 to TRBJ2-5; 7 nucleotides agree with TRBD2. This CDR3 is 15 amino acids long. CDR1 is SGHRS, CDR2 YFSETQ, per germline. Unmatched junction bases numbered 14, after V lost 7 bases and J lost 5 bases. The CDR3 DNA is TGCGCCAGCTCAGGGCTAGCGGCCTGGGGTGAGACCCAGTACTTC. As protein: CASSGLAAWGETQYF.